This is a list of T cell receptor beta chains from one sample in a study of vaccination effects on CD4 cells after COVID-19. Clones were sequenced by immunoSEQ multiplex PCR, and TCRdb holds only the in-frame ones, with some missing. The table lists about 55,000 clones, roughly 70% of them singletons, with around 18% in the top ten. Their specific antigens are unknown. The starting material was CD4+ T cells from PBMCs cultured with SARS-CoV-2 spike peptides, obtained before COVID-19 vaccination. Every receptor here comes from a human donor who received a COVID-19 vaccine. CDR3s include the opening cysteine and the closing phenylalanine or tryptophan. D genes are given only for firm matches. Expanded clones get a size class; other rows say once, few or many, or leave the size out.

clone size	J gene	V gene	D gene	CDR3 protein	CDR3 DNA
few	TRBJ1-6	TRBV7-8	.	CASSTETGNNSPLHF	TGTGCCAGCAGCACCGAGACAGGCAATAATTCACCCCTCCACTTT
.	TRBJ1-6	TRBV19	.	CASSKSSYNSPLHF	TGTGCCAGTAGCAAGAGCTCCTATAATTCACCCCTCCACTTT
.	TRBJ2-1	TRBV3-1/TRBV3-2	TRBD2	CASSPSGTYNEQFF	TGTGCCAGCAGCCCTAGCGGAACCTACAATGAGCAGTTCTTC
.	TRBJ2-3	TRBV27	.	CASSSYNTDTQYF	TGTGCCAGCAGTTCCTATAACACAGATACGCAGTATTTT
.	TRBJ1-2	TRBV6-1	.	CASSEIGGLYGYTF	TGTGCCAGCAGTGAAATAGGCGGATTATATGGCTACACCTTC
.	TRBJ2-5	TRBV7-9	TRBD1	CASTMDRGPQETQYF	TGTGCCAGCACGATGGACAGGGGGCCCCAAGAGACCCAGTACTTC
once	TRBJ1-6	TRBV28	.	CASSTTGSSYNSPLHF	TGTGCCAGCAGTACTACAGGGAGCTCCTATAATTCACCCCTCCACTTT
.	TRBJ1-1	TRBV7-9	.	CASSAQTGVSTEAFF	TGTGCCAGCAGCGCACAAACTGGGGTCTCTACTGAAGCTTTCTTT
once	TRBJ1-1	TRBV10-3	TRBD1	CAISESGQGRNTEAFF	TGTGCCATCAGTGAGTCCGGACAGGGGCGGAACACTGAAGCTTTCTTT
few	TRBJ1-2	TRBV19	.	CASGSGEWGYTF	TGTGCCAGTGGGTCTGGGGAGTGGGGCTACACCTTC
.	TRBJ1-1	TRBV2	.	CASSSRTFAEAFF	TGTGCCAGCAGTTCTAGGACCTTCGCTGAAGCTTTCTTT
.	TRBJ2-7	TRBV28	.	CASSTPFYEQYF	TGTGCCAGCAGTACTCCCTTCTACGAGCAGTACTTC
.	TRBJ1-2	TRBV10-3	.	CAISNAQGNYGYTF	TGTGCCATCAGTAACGCTCAGGGGAACTATGGCTACACCTTC
once	TRBJ1-4	TRBV6-5	.	CASSRTATNEKLFF	TGTGCCAGCAGTAGGACAGCAACTAATGAAAAACTGTTTTTT
.	TRBJ1-2	TRBV2	.	CASSESADYGYTF	TGTGCCAGCAGTGAGTCGGCGGACTATGGCTACACCTTC
once	TRBJ2-4	TRBV18	TRBD1	CASSLGQDLAKNIQYF	TGTGCCAGCTCACTCGGACAGGACCTAGCCAAAAACATTCAGTACTTC
.	TRBJ2-1	TRBV14	.	CASSQEFRGTSSYNEQFF	TGTGCCAGCAGCCAAGAGTTTCGGGGGACCAGCTCCTACAATGAGCAGTTCTTC
medium-sized	TRBJ1-2	TRBV6-2/TRBV6-3	.	CASSYSIGGQGGYTF	TGTGCCAGCAGTTACTCGATTGGAGGGCAAGGTGGCTACACCTTC